Listed below are T cell receptor beta chains from one sample, sequenced in a study of T cells in Graves' hyperthyroidism and ophthalmopathy. TCRdb reprocessed the multiplex PCR reads with MiXCR, giving one entry per CDR3 protein. The sample comprises approximately 400,000 distinct CDR3 sequences, approximately 13% of which are singletons, and 11% rests with the top ten. Sequenced material: blood. The origin of the receptors is a woman in her fifties or sixties with Graves' hyperthyroidism. The CDR3 runs from the conserved cysteine through the conserved F or W. A D gene is named only where the DNA matches it firmly. A row's size may be missing; if present it is once, few, many or a size class.

CDR3 protein,CDR3 DNA,D gene,V gene,J gene,clone size
CASSEAGSSAFTDTQYF,TGTGCCAGCAGTGAAGCGGGGTCGAGCGCTTTCACAGATACGCAGTATTTT,-,TRBV2,TRBJ2-3,-
CATSDLGGTGELFF,TGTGCCACCAGTGATTTGGGAGGAACCGGGGAGCTGTTTTTT,-,TRBV24-1,TRBJ2-2,many
CSVGRQFYGYTF,TGCAGCGTTGGAAGGCAGTTTTATGGCTACACCTTC,-,TRBV29-1,TRBJ1-2,many
CAWSVRAGAETQYF,TGTGCCTGGAGTGTAAGGGCAGGGGCTGAGACCCAGTACTTC,-,TRBV30,TRBJ2-5,many
CSARDRLIGLAGVYEQYF,TGCAGTGCTAGAGATCGACTTATTGGACTAGCGGGAGTCTACGAGCAGTACTTC,TRBD2,TRBV20-1,TRBJ2-7,-
CSGRGVCYTF,TGCAGCGGCCGAGGCGTATGCTACACCTTC,-,TRBV29-1,TRBJ1-2,many
CASSRTGGGGDTQYF,TGTGCCAGCAGCCGGACAGGGGGCGGTGGAGATACGCAGTATTTT,TRBD1,TRBV7-9,TRBJ2-3,few
CASSLGGWSTDTQYF,TGTGCCAGCAGTTTAGGCGGGTGGAGCACAGATACGCAGTATTTT,-,TRBV12-3/TRBV12-4,TRBJ2-3,once
CASRSYPAGVADTQYF,TGTGCCAGCAGGAGTTACCCAGCGGGAGTTGCAGATACGCAGTATTTT,TRBD2,TRBV6-2/TRBV6-3,TRBJ2-3,many
CAIREPGQGTGELFF,TGTGCCATCCGAGAGCCGGGACAGGGCACCGGGGAGCTGTTTTTT,TRBD1,TRBV10-3,TRBJ2-2,-
CASFLASTDTQYF,TGTGCCAGCTTCCTCGCTAGCACAGATACGCAGTATTTT,-,TRBV5-4,TRBJ2-3,few
CASLIGGARGYTF,TGTGCCAGCCTTATCGGGGGCGCTCGGGGCTACACCTTC,-,TRBV28,TRBJ1-2,many
CAISDGVDRTPRGYGYTF,TGTGCCATCAGTGACGGGGTAGACAGGACCCCTCGTGGCTATGGCTACACCTTC,-,TRBV10-3,TRBJ1-2,few
CASRLSEARDRRAGEGYNEQFF,TGTGCCAGCAGGTTATCTGAGGCCCGGGACAGAAGAGCGGGAGAGGGGTACAATGAGCAGTTCTTC,-,TRBV7-9,TRBJ2-1,many
CATATGGSNEQFF,TGTGCCACCGCGACAGGGGGTTCTAATGAGCAGTTCTTC,TRBD1,TRBV15,TRBJ2-1,few
CASSVTAGGTKNIQYF,TGTGCCAGTAGTGTGACCGCAGGGGGAACCAAAAACATTCAGTACTTC,TRBD1,TRBV19,TRBJ2-4,few
CASTPGWFPDSYYEQHF,TGTGCCAGCACTCCCGGTTGGTTCCCCGACAGTTACTACGAGCAGCACTTC,-,TRBV6-1,TRBJ2-7,-
CASSFGLAGGPRHEQFF,TGCGCCAGCAGCTTCGGACTAGCGGGAGGGCCGAGGCATGAGCAGTTCTTC,TRBD2,TRBV5-1,TRBJ2-1,-
CASRTYLGAGGPSTDTQYF,TGTGCCAGCAGGACCTACTTGGGTGCGGGAGGGCCTAGCACAGATACGCAGTATTTT,TRBD2,TRBV27,TRBJ2-3,many
CASSLIHSPLHF,TGTGCCAGCAGCTTAATCCATTCACCCCTCCACTTT,-,TRBV11-2,TRBJ1-6,-